A selection of T cell receptor beta chains follows, all from one sample in a study of T cell responses to AZD1222 COVID-19 vaccine. Produced via immunoSEQ multiplex PCR; TCRdb's table is partial and in-frame only. Found here are roughly 99,000 clones, 90% to 95% of them singletons; the top ten hold less than 25%. The specimen comprised peripheral blood, sampled on day 0 of AZD1222 vaccination. Receptor source: an adult in good health. CDR3s include the opening cysteine and the closing phenylalanine or tryptophan. A D gene is named only where the DNA matches it firmly. The size of a clone is reported for some rows only, either as once, few or many, or as a class for expanded clones.

>TRBV5-1|TRBJ2-5|.|.
TGCGCCAGCAGCGCGTCACAAGGAGGCTATGAGACCCAGTACTTC
CASSASQGGYETQYF
>TRBV10-3|TRBJ2-6|.|once
TGTGCCACCACGCGTTTGGGGGTGGAGTCTGGGGCCAACGTCCTGACTTTC
CATTRLGVESGANVLTF
>TRBV3-1/TRBV3-2|TRBJ2-7|.|few
TGTGCCAGCAGCCAGGGGGCCCGTGGCGAGCAGTACTTC
CASSQGARGEQYF
>TRBV30|TRBJ2-3|.|.
TGTGCCTGGAGTTTACAGGGCGGCACAGATACGCAGTATTTT
CAWSLQGGTDTQYF
>TRBV9|TRBJ2-2|.|.
TGTGCCAGCAGCGTCTTCGGGACGCTAACCGGGGAGCTGTTTTTT
CASSVFGTLTGELFF
>TRBV6-2/TRBV6-3|TRBJ2-7|TRBD1|.
TGTGCCAGCAGTTACTGGACAGGGGGCGGCAAGTACTTC
CASSYWTGGGKYF
>TRBV5-8|TRBJ2-2|.|.
TGTGCCAGCAGCTTGGGACGGGGGATGAACACCGGGGAGCTGTTTTTT
CASSLGRGMNTGELFF
>TRBV9|TRBJ2-1|.|.
TGTGCCAGCAGCGTAGGGGGGCGGGCCCCCTCGGGAAATGAGCAGTTCTTC
CASSVGGRAPSGNEQFF
>TRBV27|TRBJ2-7|TRBD2|once
TGTGCCAGCAGTTTCGAGCGGGGAGGGGCCTACGAGCAGTACTTC
CASSFERGGAYEQYF
>TRBV19|TRBJ1-2|TRBD1|.
TGTGCCAGTAGTATTCGGCCGGGGCAGGGGGCGTCTGGCTACACCTTC
CASSIRPGQGASGYTF
>TRBV7-2|TRBJ2-7|.|once
TGTGCCAGCAGCTTAGCGATATGGTACGAGCAGTACTTC
CASSLAIWYEQYF
>TRBV11-3|TRBJ1-6|.|few
TGTGCCAGCAGCTTCAGAGGGGAAGGATCACCCCTCCACTTT
CASSFRGEGSPLHF
>TRBV5-1|TRBJ2-5|.|.
TGCGCCAGCAGCCCGGACCCACGGGGCGAGACCCAGTACTTC
CASSPDPRGETQYF
>TRBV3-1/TRBV3-2|TRBJ2-3|.|.
TGTGCCAGCAGCCGGGGGGCCGGTGCAGATACGCAGTATTTT
CASSRGAGADTQYF
>TRBV6-5|TRBJ2-1|.|.
TGTGCCAGCAGTTACAAGGTCGCTAGTTCACATGAGCAGTTCTTC
CASSYKVASSHEQFF
>TRBV3-1/TRBV3-2|TRBJ1-1|.|.
TGTGCCAGCAGCCAAGGGGGGGCCACTGAAGCTTTCTTT
CASSQGGATEAFF
>TRBV3-1/TRBV3-2|TRBJ2-7|.|.
TGTGCCAGCAGCTCCCATCCCGGCTTTGGAGAGCAGTACTTC
CASSSHPGFGEQYF
>TRBV4-1|TRBJ1-6|.|.
TGCGCCAGCAGCCAAGATTGGGGAGTAGGTTCACCCCTCCACTTT
CASSQDWGVGSPLHF
>TRBV28|TRBJ2-1|TRBD1|.
TGTGCCAGCAGTGACTGGACAGGGGGAAATGAGCAGTTCTTC
CASSDWTGGNEQFF
>TRBV6-5|TRBJ1-1|.|.
TGTGCCAGCAGACGTACAACAGGGAGCACTGAAGCTTTCTTT
CASRRTTGSTEAFF
>TRBV7-9|TRBJ2-1|TRBD1|.
TGTGCCAGCAGCCAACGCAGGGGGAATGAGCAGTTCTTC
CASSQRRGNEQFF
>TRBV5-8|TRBJ2-2|.|.
TGTGCCAGCAGCTTGTTTCGGGGGGCGCACACCGGGGAGCTGTTTTTT
CASSLFRGAHTGELFF
>TRBV10-1|TRBJ2-3|.|once
TGCGCCAGCAGGATGTGTACGCAGTATTTT
CASRMCTQYF
>TRBV29-1|TRBJ1-4|.|.
TGCAGCGTTGAAGATTACGGTGAAAAACTGTTTTTT
CSVEDYGEKLFF
>TRBV19|TRBJ1-4|TRBD1|.
TGTGCCAGTAGGATTTCACAGGGGGCGGCTAATGAAAAACTGTTTTTT
CASRISQGAANEKLFF
>TRBV5-4|TRBJ2-3|.|.
TGTGCCAGCAGCTTGTGGTTTCGCGAAGCGGCAGATACGCAGTATTTT
CASSLWFREAADTQYF